This T cell receptor beta chain emerged from a study of cytomegalovirus exposure and HLA in healthy donors. In germline, CDR1 is SEHNR, CDR2 FQNEAQ (reference sequence). The V and J ends lost 0 bases and 0 bases respectively, with 14 bases between them. The CDR3 spans 17 residues. Primers included in the PCR were 60 Vbeta and 13 Jbeta primers. Assay used: immunoSEQ multiplex PCR; TCRdb lists only in-frame clones, some missing. The sample gives fewer than 200,000 clones, around 80% of which show up once; around 4.1% is in the top ten. About this clone itself: Its antigen is still unknown.

Regarding the study as a whole: Excluded: some indistinguishable V segments such as TRBV6-2 and TRBV6-3. Analysis was performed later, and it showed HLA-associated TCR beta chains to be more clonally expanded than equally common others.

The receptor's source is a woman between 50 and 59 years old in good health and CMV-seropositive. The source material was PBMCs. V is TRBV7-9 and J is TRBJ1-1, with a weak D call TRBD1 (6 bases). CDR3: CASSLAIGQILNTEAFF. The CDR3 DNA reads as TGTGCCAGCAGCTTAGCGATTGGACAGATCTTGAACACTGAAGCTTTCTTT.